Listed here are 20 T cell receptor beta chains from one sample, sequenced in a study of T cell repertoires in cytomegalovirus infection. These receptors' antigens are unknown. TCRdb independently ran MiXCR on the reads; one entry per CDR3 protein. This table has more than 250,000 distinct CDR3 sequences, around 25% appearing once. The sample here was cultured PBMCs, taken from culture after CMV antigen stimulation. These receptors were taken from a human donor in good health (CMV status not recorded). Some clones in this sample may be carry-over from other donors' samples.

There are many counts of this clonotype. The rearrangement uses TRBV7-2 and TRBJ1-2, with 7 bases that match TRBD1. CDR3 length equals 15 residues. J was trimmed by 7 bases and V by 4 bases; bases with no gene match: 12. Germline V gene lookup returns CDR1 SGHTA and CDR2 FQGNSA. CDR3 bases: TGTGCCAGCAGCTCTCACAGGGGAGCTGAAGGTGGCTACACCTTC. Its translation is CASSSHRGAEGGYTF. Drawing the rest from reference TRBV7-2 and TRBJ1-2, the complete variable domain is GAGVSQSPSNKVTEKGKDVELRCDPISGHTALYWYRQSLGQGLEFLIYFQGNSAPDKSGLPSDRFSAERTGGSVSTLTIQRTQQEDSAVYLCASSSHRGAEGGYTFGSGTRLTVV.

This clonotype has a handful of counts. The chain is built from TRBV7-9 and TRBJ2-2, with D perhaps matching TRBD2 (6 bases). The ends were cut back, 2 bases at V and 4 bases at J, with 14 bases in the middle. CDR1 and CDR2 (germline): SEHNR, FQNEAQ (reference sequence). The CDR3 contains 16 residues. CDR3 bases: TGTGCCAGCAGCTTATCTGCCGGGAGAGGCACCGGGGAGCTGTTTTTT. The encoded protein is CASSLSAGRGTGELFF. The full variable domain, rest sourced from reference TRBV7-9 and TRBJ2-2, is DTGVSQNPRHKITKRGQNVTFRCDPISEHNRLYWYRQTLGQGPEFLTYFQNEAQLEKSRLLSDRFSAERPKGSFSTLEIQRTEQGDSAMYLCASSLSAGRGTGELFFGEGSRLTVL.

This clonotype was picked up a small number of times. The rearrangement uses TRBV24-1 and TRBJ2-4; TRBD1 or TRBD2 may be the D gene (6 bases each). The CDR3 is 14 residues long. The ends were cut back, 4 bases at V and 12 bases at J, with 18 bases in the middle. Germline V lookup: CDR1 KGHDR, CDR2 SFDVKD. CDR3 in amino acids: CATSDQGTPGAQYF. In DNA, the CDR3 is TGTGCCACCAGTGACCAAGGGACTCCGGGGGCTCAGTACTTC.

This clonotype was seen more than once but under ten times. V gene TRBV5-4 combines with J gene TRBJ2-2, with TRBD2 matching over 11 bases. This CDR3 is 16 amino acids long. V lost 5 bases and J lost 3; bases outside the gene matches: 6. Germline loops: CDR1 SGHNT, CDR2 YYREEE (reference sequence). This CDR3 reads CASSPTSGSYTGELFF. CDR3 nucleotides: TGTGCCAGCAGTCCAACTAGCGGGAGTTACACCGGGGAGCTGTTTTTT.

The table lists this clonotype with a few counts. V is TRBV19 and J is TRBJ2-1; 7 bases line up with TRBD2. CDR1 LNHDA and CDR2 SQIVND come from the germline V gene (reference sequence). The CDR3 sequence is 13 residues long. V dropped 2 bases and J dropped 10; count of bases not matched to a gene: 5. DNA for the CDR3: TGTGCCAGTAGTATAATAGCGGGCAAAGAGCAGTTCTTC. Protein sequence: CASSIIAGKEQFF.

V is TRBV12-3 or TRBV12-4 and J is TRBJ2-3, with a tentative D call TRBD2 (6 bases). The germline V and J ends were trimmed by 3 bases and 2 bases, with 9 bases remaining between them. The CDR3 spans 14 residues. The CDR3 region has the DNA TGTGCCAGCAGTTTGCAACTAGCCACAGATACGCAGTATTTT. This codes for CASSLQLATDTQYF.

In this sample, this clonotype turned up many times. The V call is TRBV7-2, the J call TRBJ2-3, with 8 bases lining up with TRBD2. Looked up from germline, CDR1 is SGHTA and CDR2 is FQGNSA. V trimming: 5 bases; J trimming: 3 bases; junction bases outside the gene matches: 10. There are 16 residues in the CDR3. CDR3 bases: TGTGCCAGCAGCAGTAGCCGGGAGGGGACGACAGATACGCAGTATTTT. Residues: CASSSSREGTTDTQYF.

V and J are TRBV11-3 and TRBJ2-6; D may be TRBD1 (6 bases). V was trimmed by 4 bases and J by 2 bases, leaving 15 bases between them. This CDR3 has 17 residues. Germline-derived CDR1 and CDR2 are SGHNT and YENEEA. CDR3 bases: TGTGCCAGCAGCTCCTTTCTAGGGGGAACTGGGGCCAACGTCCTGACTTTC. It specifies CASSSFLGGTGANVLTF.

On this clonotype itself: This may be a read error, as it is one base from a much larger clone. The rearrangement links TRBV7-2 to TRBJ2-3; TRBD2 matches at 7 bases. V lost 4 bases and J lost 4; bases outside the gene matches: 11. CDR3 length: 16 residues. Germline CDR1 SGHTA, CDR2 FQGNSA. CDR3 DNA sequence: TGTGCCAGCAGCTCATCTCGACTAGCAAGCGCAGATACGCAGTATTTT. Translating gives CASSSSRLASADTQYF. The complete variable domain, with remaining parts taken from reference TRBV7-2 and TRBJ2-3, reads GAGVSQSPSNKVTEKGKDVELRCDPISGHTALYWYRQSLGQGLEFLIYFQGNSAPDKSGLPSDRFSAERTGGSVSTLTIQRTQQEDSAVYLCASSSSRLASADTQYFGPGTRLTVL.

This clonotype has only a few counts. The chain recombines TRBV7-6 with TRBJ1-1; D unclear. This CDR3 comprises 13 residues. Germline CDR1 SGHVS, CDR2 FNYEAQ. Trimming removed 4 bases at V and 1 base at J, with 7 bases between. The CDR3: CASSSRPNTEAFF. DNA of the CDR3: TGTGCCAGCAGCTCCCGCCCGAACACTGAAGCTTTCTTT.

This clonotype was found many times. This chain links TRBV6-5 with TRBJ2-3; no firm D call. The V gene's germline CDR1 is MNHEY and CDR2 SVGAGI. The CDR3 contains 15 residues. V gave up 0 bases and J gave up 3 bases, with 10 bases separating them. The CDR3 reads CASSYSMAETDTQYF. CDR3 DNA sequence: TGTGCCAGCAGTTACTCGATGGCCGAGACAGATACGCAGTATTTT.

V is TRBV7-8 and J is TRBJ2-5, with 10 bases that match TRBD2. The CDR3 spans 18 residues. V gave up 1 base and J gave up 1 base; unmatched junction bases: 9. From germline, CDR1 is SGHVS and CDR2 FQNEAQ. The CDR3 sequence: CASSLGVLAGASQETQYF. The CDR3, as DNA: TGTGCCAGCAGCTTAGGGGTCCTAGCGGGAGCCAGCCAAGAGACCCAGTACTTC.

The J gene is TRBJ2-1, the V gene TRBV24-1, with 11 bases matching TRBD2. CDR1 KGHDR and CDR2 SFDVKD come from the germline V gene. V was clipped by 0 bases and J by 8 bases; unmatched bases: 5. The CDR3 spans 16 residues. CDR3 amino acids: CATSDLTSGSLDEQFF. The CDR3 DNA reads TGTGCCACCAGTGATTTGACTAGCGGGAGTCTAGATGAGCAGTTCTTC.

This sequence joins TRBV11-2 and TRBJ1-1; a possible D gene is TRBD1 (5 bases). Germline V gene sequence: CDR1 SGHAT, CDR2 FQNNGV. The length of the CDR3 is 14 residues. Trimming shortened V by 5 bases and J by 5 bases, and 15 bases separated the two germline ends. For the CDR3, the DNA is TGTGCCAGCAGCCCCATGGGGGGAAGGACTGAAGCTTTCTTT. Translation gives CASSPMGGRTEAFF.

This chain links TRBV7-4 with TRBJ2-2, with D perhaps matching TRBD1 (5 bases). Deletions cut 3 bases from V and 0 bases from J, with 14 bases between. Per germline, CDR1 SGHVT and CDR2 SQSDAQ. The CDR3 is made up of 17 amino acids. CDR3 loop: CASSFGQGLTNTGELFF. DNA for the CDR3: TGTGCCAGCAGCTTCGGTCAGGGCCTAACGAACACCGGGGAGCTGTTTTTT.

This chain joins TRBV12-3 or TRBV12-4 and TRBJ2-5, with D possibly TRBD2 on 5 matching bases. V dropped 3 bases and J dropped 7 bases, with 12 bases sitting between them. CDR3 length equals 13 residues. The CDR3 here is CASSLALAGTQYF. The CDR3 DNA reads TGTGCCAGCAGTTTGGCCCTCGCGGGGACCCAGTACTTC.

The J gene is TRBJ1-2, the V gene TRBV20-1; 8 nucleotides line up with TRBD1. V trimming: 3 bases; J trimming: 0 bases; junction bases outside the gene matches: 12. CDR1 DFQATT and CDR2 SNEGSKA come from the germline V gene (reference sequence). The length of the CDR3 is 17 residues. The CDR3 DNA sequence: TGCAGTGCTAGGCCCCGGCAGGGGGCCGTGTCTAACTATGGCTACACCTTC. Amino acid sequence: CSARPRQGAVSNYGYTF.

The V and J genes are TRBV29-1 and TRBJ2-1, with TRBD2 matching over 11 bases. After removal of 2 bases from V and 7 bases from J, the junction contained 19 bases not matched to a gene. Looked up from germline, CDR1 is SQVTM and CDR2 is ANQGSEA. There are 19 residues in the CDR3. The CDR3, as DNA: TGCAGCGTTGAATTAGTGACTAGCGGGATCGGCCGATCCTCTAATGAGCAGTTCTTC. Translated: CSVELVTSGIGRSSNEQFF.

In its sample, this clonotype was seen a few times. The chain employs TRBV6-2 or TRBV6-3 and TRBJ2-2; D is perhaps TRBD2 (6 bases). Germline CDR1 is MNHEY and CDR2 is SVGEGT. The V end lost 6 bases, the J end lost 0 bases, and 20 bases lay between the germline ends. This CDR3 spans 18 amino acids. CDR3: CASRIPWGRFSNTGELFF. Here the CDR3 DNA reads TGTGCCAGCAGGATCCCCTGGGGGAGGTTTTCGAACACCGGGGAGCTGTTTTTT.

Written as DNA, the CDR3 is TGTGCCAGTAGTATAGTAACGGGAGGGCCCGAAGGGACCCAGTACTTC. As protein: CASSIVTGGPEGTQYF. The chain carries TRBV19 and TRBJ2-5; 8 bases align to TRBD2. The CDR3 is 16 residues long. V was pared by 1 base and J by 7 bases, with 11 bases of the junction left unmatched. Germline CDR1 LNHDA, CDR2 SQIVND (reference sequence).